The rows below give T cell receptor beta chains drawn from one sample of a study of shared clonotypes between healthy human individuals. The assay was immunoSEQ multiplex PCR, and TCRdb's table has in-frame clones only and misses some. Of about 2.3 million clones listed, approximately 90% are singletons. What was sequenced was naive CD4+ T cells from PBMCs. Receptors originate from a man aged 18 to 30 in good health. Some clones in this sample may be carry-over from other donors' samples. The CDR3 runs from the conserved cysteine through the conserved F or W. D genes are given only for firm matches. Only part of the rows carry a size: once, few, many, or a class if the clone is expanded.

clone_size	v_call	d_call	j_call	cdr3_nt	cdr3_aa
few	TRBV11-2	.	TRBJ2-7	TGTGCCAGCAGCTTCCCACGGGTTTCCTACGAGCAGTACTTC	CASSFPRVSYEQYF
.	TRBV5-1	.	TRBJ1-2	TGCGCCAGCAGCCTCGATCTCCCAGACTCCGGGGGAGGGACTCTCTATGGCTACACCTTC	CASSLDLPDSGGGTLYGYTF
.	TRBV6-5	.	TRBJ1-5	TGTGCCAGCGGCCGGGACACATATCAGCCCCAGCATTTT	CASGRDTYQPQHF
.	TRBV29-1	.	TRBJ2-5	TGCAGCATCTTCGGGGGACAAATGGGGGAGACCCAGTACTTC	CSIFGGQMGETQYF
.	TRBV11-1	TRBD2	TRBJ2-3	TGTGCCAGCAGCTATCACCCGCTACGGCTAGCGGGAGACACAGATACGCAGTATTTT	CASSYHPLRLAGDTDTQYF
.	TRBV23-1	.	TRBJ2-1	TGCGCCAGCAGTCTATCCGAGGAGGGCCTCTACAATGAGCAGTTCTTC	CASSLSEEGLYNEQFF
.	TRBV2	TRBD2	TRBJ2-3	TGTGCCAGCAGTCTAGCGGGAGGGCCCCTCCTGATAGATACGCAGTATTTT	CASSLAGGPLLIDTQYF
.	TRBV28	TRBD1	TRBJ1-5	TGTGCCAGCACCCAACCGGACAGGGACCTTTATAGCAATCAGCCCCAGCATTTT	CASTQPDRDLYSNQPQHF
.	TRBV10-3	TRBD2	TRBJ2-7	TGTGCCATCAGTGTCTCGGCGGGAGGGTACGAGCAGTACTTC	CAISVSAGGYEQYF
.	TRBV19	TRBD1	TRBJ1-2	TGTGCCAGTAGTATTCAGGGGGGCCTGCTATCTGGCTACACCTTC	CASSIQGGLLSGYTF
.	TRBV2	TRBD1	TRBJ1-5	TGTGCCAGCAGTGAAGGACAGGGGAATCAGCCCCAGCATTTT	CASSEGQGNQPQHF
.	TRBV5-1	.	TRBJ2-1	TGCGCCAGCAGTGGGGGGGCCGTTTCCTACAATGAGCAGTTCTTC	CASSGGAVSYNEQFF
.	TRBV9	TRBD1	TRBJ2-5	TGTGCCAGCAGCGTGTCCGGGACAGGGAGTGTAGAGACCCAGTACTTC	CASSVSGTGSVETQYF
.	TRBV30	TRBD1	TRBJ2-5	TGTGCCTGGCTGGAGACAGGGGGGGGAGAGACCCAGTACTTC	CAWLETGGGETQYF
.	TRBV7-9	.	TRBJ2-3	TGTGCCAGCAGCTTGAGCGGGTATACGCAGTATTTT	CASSLSGYTQYF
.	TRBV18	TRBD1	TRBJ2-5	TGTGCCAGCTCACCGTACCGGGACAGGGCCCAAGAGACCCAGTACTTC	CASSPYRDRAQETQYF
.	TRBV2	.	TRBJ2-2	TGTGCCAGCTGCGGGGAGAACACCGGGGAGCTGTTTTTT	CASCGENTGELFF
.	TRBV28	.	TRBJ2-2	TGTGCCAGCAGTTTTGAGTATGGGGGGACCGGGGAGCTGTTTTTT	CASSFEYGGTGELFF
.	TRBV29-1	.	TRBJ1-3	TGCAGCGTTGCGGCCGGACGGGGTAACACCATATATTTT	CSVAAGRGNTIYF
.	TRBV5-1	.	TRBJ1-5	TGCGCCAGCAGCTTGCAGCCTGGGAGTCAGCCCCAGCATTTT	CASSLQPGSQPQHF
.	TRBV6-5	.	TRBJ1-5	TGTGCCAGCAGCCCCGGACAGTATAGCAATCAGCCCCAGCATTTT	CASSPGQYSNQPQHF
once	TRBV5-1	.	TRBJ2-3	TGCGCCAGCAGCTTGGAGGGATCTAGTCGGGCAGATACGCAGTATTTT	CASSLEGSSRADTQYF
.	TRBV5-1	.	TRBJ1-3	TGCGCCAGCAGCTTGGATAATCGAAACACCATATATTTT	CASSLDNRNTIYF
.	TRBV5-4	.	TRBJ2-2	TGTGCCAGCAGCTTATTGTTGTCCGGGAACACCGGGGAGCTGTTTTTT	CASSLLLSGNTGELFF
.	TRBV7-2	TRBD2	TRBJ2-7	TGTGCCAGCAGCCCCGACGGGGGAGCGGGAAGCTTCTACGAGCAGTACTTC	CASSPDGGAGSFYEQYF
.	TRBV28	TRBD1	TRBJ1-2	TGTGCCAGCAGTCTACAGGGGAGCGGCTACACCTTC	CASSLQGSGYTF
.	TRBV7-3	.	TRBJ2-3	TGTGCCAGCAGCCCCCCGGGCACAGATACGCAGTATTTT	CASSPPGTDTQYF
.	TRBV15	TRBD2	TRBJ2-3	TGTGCCACCAGCAGAGAGCCACCGGGACTAGCGGGAGGGCCTGGTGATACGCAGTATTTT	CATSREPPGLAGGPGDTQYF
many	TRBV20-1	TRBD1	TRBJ2-3	TGCAGTGCTAGTACAGGGGGTACGCAGTATTTT	CSASTGGTQYF
once	TRBV11-2	.	TRBJ2-5	TGTGCCAGCAGCTTGTCGTGGGAAGAGACCCAGTACTTC	CASSLSWEETQYF
.	TRBV7-2	TRBD2	TRBJ2-3	TGTGCCAGCAGCCTTAGCGGGGCGCGCACAGATACGCAGTATTTT	CASSLSGARTDTQYF
once	TRBV5-5	.	TRBJ2-1	TGTGCCAGCAGCTTGGAGGGTAACCCCTACAATGAGCAGTTCTTC	CASSLEGNPYNEQFF
few	TRBV19	TRBD2	TRBJ2-2	TGTGCCAGTGGAGCGGGAGCGGGCACCGGGGAGCTGTTTTTT	CASGAGAGTGELFF
.	TRBV9	TRBD2	TRBJ2-2	TGTGCCAGCAGCGTGGCGGGAGGGCCCCCCGGGGAGCTGTTTTTT	CASSVAGGPPGELFF
.	TRBV5-8	.	TRBJ2-4	TGTGCCAGCAGCGCAACAGGGACCAAAAACATTCAGTACTTC	CASSATGTKNIQYF